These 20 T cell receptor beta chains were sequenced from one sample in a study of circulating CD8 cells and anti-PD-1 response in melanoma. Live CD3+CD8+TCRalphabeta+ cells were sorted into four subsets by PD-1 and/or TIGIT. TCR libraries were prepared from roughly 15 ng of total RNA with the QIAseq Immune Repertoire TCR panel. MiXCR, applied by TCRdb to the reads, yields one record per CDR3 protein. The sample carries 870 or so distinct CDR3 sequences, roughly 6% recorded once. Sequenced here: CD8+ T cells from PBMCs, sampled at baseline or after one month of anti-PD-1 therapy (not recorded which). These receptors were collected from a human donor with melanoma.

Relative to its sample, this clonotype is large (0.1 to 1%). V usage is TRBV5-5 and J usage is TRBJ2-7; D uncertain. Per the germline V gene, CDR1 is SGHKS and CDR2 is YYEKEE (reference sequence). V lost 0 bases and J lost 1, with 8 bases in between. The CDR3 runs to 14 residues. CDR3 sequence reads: CASSLEQNSYEQYF. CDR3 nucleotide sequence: TGTGCCAGCAGCTTGGAGCAGAATTCCTACGAGCAGTACTTC. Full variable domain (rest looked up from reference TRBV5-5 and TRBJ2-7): DAGVTQSPTHLIKTRGQQVTLRCSPISGHKSVSWYQQVLGQGPQFIFQYYEKEERGRGNFPDRFSARQFPNYSSELNVNALLLGDSALYLCASSLEQNSYEQYFGPGTRLTVT.

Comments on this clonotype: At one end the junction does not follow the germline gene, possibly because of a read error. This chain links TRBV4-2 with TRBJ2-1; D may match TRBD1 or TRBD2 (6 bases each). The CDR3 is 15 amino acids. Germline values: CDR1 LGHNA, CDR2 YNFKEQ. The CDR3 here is CASSRGLERDNEQLF. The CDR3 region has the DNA TGTGCCAGCAGCCGGGGACTCGAACGGGACAATGAGCAGCTCTTC.

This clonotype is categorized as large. Here the CDR3 DNA reads TGCAGTGCTAGTCTAGCGGGAGCCTACAATGAGCAGTTCTTC. Protein sequence: CSASLAGAYNEQFF. The chain links TRBV20-1 to TRBJ2-1, with 10 bases aligning to TRBD2. V trimming: 3 bases; J trimming: 2 bases; junction bases outside the gene matches: 1. Germline V gene data show CDR1 as DFQATT and CDR2 as SNEGSKA (reference sequence). The CDR3 is made up of 14 amino acids.

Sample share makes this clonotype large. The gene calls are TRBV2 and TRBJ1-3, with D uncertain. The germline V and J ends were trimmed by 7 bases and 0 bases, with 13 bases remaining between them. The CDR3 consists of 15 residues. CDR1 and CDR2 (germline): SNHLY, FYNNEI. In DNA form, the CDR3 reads TGTGCCAGCACTACCGGACCCTTCTCTGGAAACACCATATATTTT. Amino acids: CASTTGPFSGNTIYF. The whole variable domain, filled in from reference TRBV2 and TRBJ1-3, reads EPEVTQTPSHQVTQMGQEVILRCVPISNHLYFYWYRQILGQKVEFLVSFYNNEISEKSEIFDDQFSVERPDGSNFTLKIRSTKLEDSAMYFCASTTGPFSGNTIYFGEGSWLTVV.

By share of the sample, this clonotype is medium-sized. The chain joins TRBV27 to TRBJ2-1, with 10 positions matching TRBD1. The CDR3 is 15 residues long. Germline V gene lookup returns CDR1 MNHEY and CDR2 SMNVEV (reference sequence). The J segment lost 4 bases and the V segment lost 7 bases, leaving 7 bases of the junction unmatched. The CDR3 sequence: CASKLTGGGYNEQFF. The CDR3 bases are TGTGCCAGCAAACTGACAGGGGGCGGATACAATGAGCAGTTCTTC.

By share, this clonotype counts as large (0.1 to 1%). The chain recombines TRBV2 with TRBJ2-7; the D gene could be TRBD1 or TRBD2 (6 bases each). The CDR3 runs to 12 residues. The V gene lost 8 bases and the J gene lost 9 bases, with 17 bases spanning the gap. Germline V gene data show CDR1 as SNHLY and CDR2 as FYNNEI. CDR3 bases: TGTGCCAGCCTGGGGGGCCGCTCCTGGCAGTACTTC. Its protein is CASLGGRSWQYF.

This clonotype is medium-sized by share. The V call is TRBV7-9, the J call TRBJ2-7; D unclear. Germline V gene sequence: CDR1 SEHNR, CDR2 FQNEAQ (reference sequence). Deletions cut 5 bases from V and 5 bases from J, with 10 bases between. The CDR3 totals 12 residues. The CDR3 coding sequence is TGTGCCAGCAGCCCGTTGGACGACGAGCAGTACTTC. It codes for CASSPLDDEQYF.

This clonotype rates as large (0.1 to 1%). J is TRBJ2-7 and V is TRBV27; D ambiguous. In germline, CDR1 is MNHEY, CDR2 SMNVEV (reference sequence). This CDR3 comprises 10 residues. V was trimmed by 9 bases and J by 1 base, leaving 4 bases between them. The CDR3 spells CASASYEQYF. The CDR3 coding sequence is TGTGCCAGTGCTTCCTACGAGCAGTACTTC.

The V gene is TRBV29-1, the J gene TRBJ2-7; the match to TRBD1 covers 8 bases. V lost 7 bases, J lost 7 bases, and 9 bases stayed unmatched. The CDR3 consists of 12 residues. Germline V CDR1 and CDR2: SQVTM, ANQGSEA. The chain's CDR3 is CSAATGGLEQYF. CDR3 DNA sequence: TGCAGCGCTGCCACAGGGGGTCTGGAGCAGTACTTC.

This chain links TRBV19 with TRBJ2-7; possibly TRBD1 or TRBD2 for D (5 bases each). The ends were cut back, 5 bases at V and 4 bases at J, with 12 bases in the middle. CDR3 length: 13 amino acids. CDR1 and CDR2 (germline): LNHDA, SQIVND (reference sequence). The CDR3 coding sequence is TGTGCCAGTAGTGGGGGACGAAAATACGAGCAGTACTTC. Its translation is CASSGGRKYEQYF.

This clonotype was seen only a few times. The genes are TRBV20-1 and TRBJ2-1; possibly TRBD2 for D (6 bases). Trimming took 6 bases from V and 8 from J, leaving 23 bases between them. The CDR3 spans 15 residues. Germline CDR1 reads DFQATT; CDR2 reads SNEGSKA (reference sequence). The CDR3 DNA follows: TGCAGTGCGGGAGAGGTGGGCCTAGCGAGGTATGAGCAGTTCTTC. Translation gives CSAGEVGLARYEQFF.

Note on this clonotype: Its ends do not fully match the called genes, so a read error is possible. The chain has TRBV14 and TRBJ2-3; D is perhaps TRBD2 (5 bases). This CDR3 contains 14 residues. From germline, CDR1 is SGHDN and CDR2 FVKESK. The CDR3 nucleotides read TGTGCCGGCAGCCAAACGACACTAGCAGATACGCAGTATTTT. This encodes CAGSQTTLADTQYF.

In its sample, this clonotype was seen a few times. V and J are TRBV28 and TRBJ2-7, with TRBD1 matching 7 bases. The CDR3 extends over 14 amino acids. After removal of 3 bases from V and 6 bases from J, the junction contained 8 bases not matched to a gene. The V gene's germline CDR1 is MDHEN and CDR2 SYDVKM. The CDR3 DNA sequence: TGTGCCAGCAGTTTGAACAGGGGAATGGGCGAGCAGTACTTC. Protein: CASSLNRGMGEQYF.

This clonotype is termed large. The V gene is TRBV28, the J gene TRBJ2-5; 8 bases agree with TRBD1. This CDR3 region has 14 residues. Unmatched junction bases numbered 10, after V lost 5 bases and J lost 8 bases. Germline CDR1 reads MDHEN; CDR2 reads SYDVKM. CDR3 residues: CASSPGTGHGTQYF. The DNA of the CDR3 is TGTGCCAGCAGTCCAGGGACAGGTCATGGTACCCAGTACTTC.

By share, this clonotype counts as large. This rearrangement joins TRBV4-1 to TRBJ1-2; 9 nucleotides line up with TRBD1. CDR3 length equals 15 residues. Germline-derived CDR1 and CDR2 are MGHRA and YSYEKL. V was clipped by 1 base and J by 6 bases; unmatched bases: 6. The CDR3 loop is CASSQVWGQGDGYTF. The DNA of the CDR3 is TGCGCCAGCAGCCAAGTGTGGGGACAGGGTGATGGCTACACCTTC.

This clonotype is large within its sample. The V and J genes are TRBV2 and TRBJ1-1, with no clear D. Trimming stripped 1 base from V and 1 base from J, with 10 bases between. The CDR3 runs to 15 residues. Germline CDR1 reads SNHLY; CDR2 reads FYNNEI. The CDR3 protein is CASSEVGIRNTEAFF. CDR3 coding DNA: TGTGCCAGCAGTGAAGTCGGGATACGGAACACTGAAGCTTTCTTT.

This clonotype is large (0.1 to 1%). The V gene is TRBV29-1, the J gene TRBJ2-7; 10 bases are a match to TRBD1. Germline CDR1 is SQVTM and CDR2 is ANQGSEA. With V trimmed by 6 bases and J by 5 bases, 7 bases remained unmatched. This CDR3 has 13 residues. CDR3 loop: CSVRTGGGHEQYF. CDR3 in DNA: TGCAGCGTACGGACAGGGGGTGGACACGAGCAGTACTTC.

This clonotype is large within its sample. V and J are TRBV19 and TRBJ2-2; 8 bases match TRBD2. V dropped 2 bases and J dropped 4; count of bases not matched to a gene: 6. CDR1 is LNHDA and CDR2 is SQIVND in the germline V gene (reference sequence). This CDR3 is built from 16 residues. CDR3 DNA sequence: TGTGCCAGTAGTATACCTTGGAGCGGGAGCACCGGGGAGCTGTTTTTT. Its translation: CASSIPWSGSTGELFF. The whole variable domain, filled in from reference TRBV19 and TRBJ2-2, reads DGGITQSPKYLFRKEGQNVTLSCEQNLNHDAMYWYRQDPGQGLRLIYYSQIVNDFQKGDIAEGYSVSREKKESFPLTVTSAQKNPTAFYLCASSIPWSGSTGELFFGEGSRLTVL.

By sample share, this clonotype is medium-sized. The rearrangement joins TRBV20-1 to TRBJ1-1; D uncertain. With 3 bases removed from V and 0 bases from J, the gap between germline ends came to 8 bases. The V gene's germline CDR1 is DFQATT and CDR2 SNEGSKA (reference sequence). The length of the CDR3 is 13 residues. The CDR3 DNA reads TGCAGTGCTAGTCCAAGCTTGAACACTGAAGCTTTCTTT. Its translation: CSASPSLNTEAFF.

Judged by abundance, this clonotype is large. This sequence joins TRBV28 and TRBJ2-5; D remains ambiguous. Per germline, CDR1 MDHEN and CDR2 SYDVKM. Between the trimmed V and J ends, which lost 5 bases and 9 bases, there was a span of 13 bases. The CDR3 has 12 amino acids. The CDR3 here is CASSPRHPAQYF. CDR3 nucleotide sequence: TGTGCCAGCAGTCCACGCCACCCCGCCCAGTACTTC.